A selection of T cell receptor beta chains follows, all from one sample in a study of T cells in localized non-small cell lung cancer. TCRdb's table, derived via immunoSEQ multiplex PCR, lists solely in-frame clones and lacks some. Of 9,500 to 15,000 clones in the sample, about 86% are singletons; the top ten hold 15% to 20%. The specimen comprised peripheral blood, sampled before any cancer treatment. All receptors come from a male donor at least 60 years old with stage I lung adenocarcinoma. CDR3s include the opening cysteine and the closing phenylalanine or tryptophan. D genes are given only for firm matches. Not all rows give a size; the values are once, few, many and, for expanded clones, a class.

clone size | D gene | J gene | V gene | CDR3 length | CDR3 DNA | CDR3 protein
NA | TRBD1 | TRBJ1-2 | TRBV5-1 | 18 | TGCGCCAGCAGGGAACCGGGACAGGGGGCCTCTACTAACTATGGCTACACCTTC | CASREPGQGASTNYGYTF
NA | NA | TRBJ2-6 | TRBV29-1 | 14 | TGCAGCGTATTGGGGGGCTCTGGGGCCAACGTCCTGACTTTC | CSVLGGSGANVLTF
NA | NA | TRBJ2-7 | TRBV7-2 | 14 | TGTGCCAGCAGCCCCAACTCGGCCCGCTACGAGCAGTACTTC | CASSPNSARYEQYF
NA | NA | TRBJ2-1 | TRBV4-1 | 16 | TGCGCCAGCAGCCAAGTTGATCTGATTGTCTACAATGAGCAGTTCTTC | CASSQVDLIVYNEQFF
NA | NA | TRBJ1-1 | TRBV20-1 | 11 | TGCAGTGCTAGAGTAGAAATCGAAGCTTTCTTT | CSARVEIEAFF
few | TRBD2 | TRBJ2-1 | TRBV7-2 | 15 | TGTGCCAGCAGTCAAAACGGGGGGGCCCTCAATGAGCAGTTCTTC | CASSQNGGALNEQFF
NA | NA | TRBJ2-5 | TRBV5-4 | 13 | TGTGCCAGCAGCTTGGTGAGTCAAGAGACCCAGTACTTC | CASSLVSQETQYF
NA | TRBD2 | TRBJ2-7 | TRBV5-6 | 14 | TGTGCCAGCAGCTTGGATTGGACTAGCGGCGAGCAGTACTTC | CASSLDWTSGEQYF
NA | NA | TRBJ1-1 | TRBV5-1 | 13 | TGCGTCAGCAGCCTGACGGTTCCTCATGAAGCTTTCTTT | CVSSLTVPHEAFF
NA | TRBD2 | TRBJ2-1 | TRBV28 | 13 | TGTGGAACCCTAGCGGGAGTATACGGTGAGCAGTTCTTC | CGTLAGVYGEQFF
once | TRBD1 | TRBJ2-5 | TRBV18 | 15 | TGTGCCAGCTCACCAACACGGGACAGGGGAGAGACCCAGTACTTC | CASSPTRDRGETQYF
NA | NA | TRBJ2-1 | TRBV5-1 | 13 | TGCGCCAGCAGCCTGCCCGACCGCAATGAGCAGTTCTTC | CASSLPDRNEQFF
NA | NA | TRBJ2-2 | TRBV15 | 20 | TGTGCCACCAGCCATCCGAGACAGGGTGGGACTACACTGAACACCGGGGAGCTGTTTTTT | CATSHPRQGGTTLNTGELFF
NA | NA | TRBJ1-1 | TRBV9 | 14 | TGTGCCAGTGCTACAGGTCCAGGGGCCACTGAAGCTTTCTTT | CASATGPGATEAFF
NA | NA | TRBJ2-1 | TRBV29-1 | 14 | TGCAGCGTAGCTACAGGAAGCTCCTACAATGAGCAGTTCTTC | CSVATGSSYNEQFF
NA | TRBD2 | TRBJ2-1 | TRBV15 | 15 | TGTGCCACCAGCAGTAGCGGGAGTCTCTACAATGAGCAGTTCTTC | CATSSSGSLYNEQFF
NA | TRBD1 | TRBJ2-6 | TRBV30 | 19 | TGTGCCTGGAGTGCGTCGGGACAGGGGGCTCTCTCTGGGGCCAACGTCCTGACTTTC | CAWSASGQGALSGANVLTF